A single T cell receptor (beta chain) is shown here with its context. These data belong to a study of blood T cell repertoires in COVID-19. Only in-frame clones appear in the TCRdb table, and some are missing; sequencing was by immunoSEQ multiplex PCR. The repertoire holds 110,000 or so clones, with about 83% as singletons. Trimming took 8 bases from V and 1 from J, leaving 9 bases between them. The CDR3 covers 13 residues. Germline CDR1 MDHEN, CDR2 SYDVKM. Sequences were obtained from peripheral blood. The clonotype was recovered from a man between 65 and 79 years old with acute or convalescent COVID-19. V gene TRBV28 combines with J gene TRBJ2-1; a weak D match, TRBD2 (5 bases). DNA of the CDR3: TGTGCCAGCCTGGACTTATCCTACAATGAGCAGTTCTTC. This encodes CASLDLSYNEQFF.